The entry below describes one T cell receptor beta chain. This CDR3 region has 13 residues. Trimming removed 5 bases at V and 6 bases at J, with 13 bases between. Germline V gives CDR1 MNHNY, CDR2 SVGAGI (reference sequence). Around 10 milliliters of peripheral blood were drawn from each donor. The source of the sample is a study of type 1 and type 2 diabetes patients. Turning to the study itself: The cohort mixed type 1 diabetes, type 2 diabetes and nondiabetic donors.

Amplification started from genomic DNA. A primer set of 30 forward and 13 reverse primers amplified the CDR3. TCRdb recomputed calls from the multiplex PCR reads with MiXCR, one row per CDR3 protein. The sample carries 250,000 to 300,000 distinct CDR3 sequences, approximately 50% recorded once. The chain couples TRBV6-6 to TRBJ1-2, with unresolved D. This sequence was found in a man aged 18 to 29 with type 2 diabetes. Sequencing was carried out using peripheral blood mononuclear cells (PBMCs). The CDR3 loop is CASSESGRDGYTF. CDR3 nucleotides: TGTGCCAGCAGTGAGTCCGGGCGGGATGGCTACACCTTC.